Each of the 2 T cell receptor beta chains below was sequenced from the same sample in a study of blood T cell repertoires in COVID-19. Clones were sequenced by immunoSEQ multiplex PCR, and TCRdb holds only the in-frame ones, with some missing. Here the sample spans hundreds of thousands of clones, over 70% being singletons. Sequencing was done on a sample of peripheral blood. These receptor sequences come from a woman between 50 and 59 years old with COVID-19, enrolled during active disease.

The J gene is TRBJ2-3, the V gene TRBV30; 11 bases align to TRBD2. This CDR3 has 16 residues. The junction had 9 bases not matched to a gene; V was cut back by 2 bases and J by 5 bases. CDR1 is GTSNPN, CDR2 SVGIG, per germline (reference sequence). CDR3 coding DNA: TGTGCCTGGAGTCCCGGGACTAGCGGTAGAGGAGATACGCAGTATTTT. Its translation is CAWSPGTSGRGDTQYF.

This clone was detected once. The chain employs TRBV7-9 and TRBJ2-1; TRBD2 matches at 8 bases. The germline CDR1 and CDR2 sequences are SEHNR and FQNEAQ (reference sequence). The J segment lost 5 bases and the V segment lost 5 bases, leaving 11 bases of the junction unmatched. The CDR3 consists of 16 residues. The CDR3 region is CASSRQAGGENNEQFF. CDR3 nucleotides: TGTGCCAGCAGCCGTCAGGCGGGAGGTGAGAACAATGAGCAGTTCTTC.